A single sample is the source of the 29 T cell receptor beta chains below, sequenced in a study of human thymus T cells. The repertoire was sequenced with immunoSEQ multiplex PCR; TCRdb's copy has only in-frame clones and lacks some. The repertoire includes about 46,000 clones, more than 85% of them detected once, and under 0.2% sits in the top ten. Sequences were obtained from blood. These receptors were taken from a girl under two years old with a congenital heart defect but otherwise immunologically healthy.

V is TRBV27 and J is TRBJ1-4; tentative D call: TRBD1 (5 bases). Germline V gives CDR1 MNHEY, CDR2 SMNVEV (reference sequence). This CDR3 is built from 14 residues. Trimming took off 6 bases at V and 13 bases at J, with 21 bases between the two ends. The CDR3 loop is CASSLDSRSRGLFF. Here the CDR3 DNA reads TGTGCCAGCAGCCTAGACAGCCGATCAAGGGGACTGTTTTTT.

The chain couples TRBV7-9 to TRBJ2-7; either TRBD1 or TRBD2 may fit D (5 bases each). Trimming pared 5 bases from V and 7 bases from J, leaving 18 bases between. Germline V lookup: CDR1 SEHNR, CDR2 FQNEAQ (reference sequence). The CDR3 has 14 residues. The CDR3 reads CASSPSPPGAEQYF. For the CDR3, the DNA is TGTGCCAGCAGCCCCAGCCCACCCGGGGCTGAGCAGTACTTC.

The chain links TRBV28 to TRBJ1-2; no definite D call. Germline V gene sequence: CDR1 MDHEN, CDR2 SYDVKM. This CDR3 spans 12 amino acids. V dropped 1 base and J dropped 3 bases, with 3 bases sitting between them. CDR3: CASSLSDYGYTF. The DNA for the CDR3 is TGTGCCAGCAGTTTATCTGACTATGGCTACACCTTC.

The CDR3 DNA sequence: TGCGCCAGCAGCTTGATAACAGGGGGTATAGCCGGGGAGCTGTTTTTT. The encoded protein is CASSLITGGIAGELFF. The chain couples TRBV5-1 to TRBJ2-2, with TRBD1 matching 8 bases. CDR1 and CDR2 from the germline V gene are SGHRS and YFSETQ. The CDR3 totals 16 residues. V dropped 1 base and J dropped 6; count of bases not matched to a gene: 8.

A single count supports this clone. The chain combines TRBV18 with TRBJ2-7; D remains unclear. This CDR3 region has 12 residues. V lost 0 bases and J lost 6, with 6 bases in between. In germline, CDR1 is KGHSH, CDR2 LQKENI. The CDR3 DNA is TGTGCCAGCTCACCACCGAGAGGCGAGCAGTACTTC. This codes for CASSPPRGEQYF.

The CDR3 here is CASSLVGGDQPQHF. In DNA, the CDR3 is TGTGCCAGCAGCTTAGTGGGGGGGGATCAGCCCCAGCATTTT. This rearrangement joins TRBV7-2 to TRBJ1-5, with D possibly being TRBD1 (5 bases). This CDR3 is built from 14 residues. CDR1 and CDR2 (germline): SGHTA, FQGNSA. V shed 1 base and J shed 5 bases, with 9 bases lying between them. Looking up the rest from reference TRBV7-2 and TRBJ1-5 gives the full variable domain: GAGVSQSPSNKVTEKGKDVELRCDPISGHTALYWYRQSLGQGLEFLIYFQGNSAPDKSGLPSDRFSAERTGGSVSTLTIQRTQQEDSAVYLCASSLVGGDQPQHFGDGTRLSIL.

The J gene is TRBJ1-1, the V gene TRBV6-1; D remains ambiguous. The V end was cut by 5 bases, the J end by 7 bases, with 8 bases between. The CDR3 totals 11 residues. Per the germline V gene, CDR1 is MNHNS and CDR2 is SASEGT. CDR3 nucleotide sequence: TGTGCCAGCAGTAACGGAGTTGAAGCTTTCTTT. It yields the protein CASSNGVEAFF.

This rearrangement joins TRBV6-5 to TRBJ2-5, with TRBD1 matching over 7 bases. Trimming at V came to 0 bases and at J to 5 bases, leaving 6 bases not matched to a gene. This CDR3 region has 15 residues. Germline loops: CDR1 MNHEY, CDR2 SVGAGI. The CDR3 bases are TGTGCCAGCAGTTACTCCGTGGGCAGGGGGGAGACCCAGTACTTC. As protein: CASSYSVGRGETQYF.

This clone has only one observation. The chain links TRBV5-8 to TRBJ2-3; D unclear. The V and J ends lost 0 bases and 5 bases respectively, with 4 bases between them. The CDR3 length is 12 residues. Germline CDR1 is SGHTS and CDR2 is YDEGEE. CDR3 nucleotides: TGTGCCAGCAGCTTGGGGGGAGATACGCAGTATTTT. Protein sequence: CASSLGGDTQYF.

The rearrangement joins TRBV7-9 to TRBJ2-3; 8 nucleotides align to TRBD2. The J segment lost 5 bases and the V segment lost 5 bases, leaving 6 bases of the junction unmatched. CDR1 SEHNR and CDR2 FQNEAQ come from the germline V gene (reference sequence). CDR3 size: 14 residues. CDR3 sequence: CASSPRLAGDTQYF. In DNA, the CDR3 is TGTGCCAGCAGCCCCCGGCTAGCGGGAGATACGCAGTATTTT.

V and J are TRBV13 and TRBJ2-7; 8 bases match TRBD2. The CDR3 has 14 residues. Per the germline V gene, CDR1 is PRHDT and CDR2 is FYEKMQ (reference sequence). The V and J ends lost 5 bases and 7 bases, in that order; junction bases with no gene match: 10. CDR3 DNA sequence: TGTGCCAGCAGCCCACCGGGACTAGTAGGGGAGCAGTACTTC. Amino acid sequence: CASSPPGLVGEQYF. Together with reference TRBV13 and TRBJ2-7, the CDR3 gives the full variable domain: AAGVIQSPRHLIKEKRETATLKCYPIPRHDTVYWYQQGPGQDPQFLISFYEKMQSDKGSIPDRFSAQQFSDYHSELNMSSLELGDSALYFCASSPPGLVGEQYFGPGTRLTVT.

CDR3 DNA: TGTGCCAGCTCGCTAGGCCGGGACACAGATACGCAGTATTTT. The encoded protein is CASSLGRDTDTQYF. This chain connects TRBV18 to TRBJ2-3, with TRBD2 as a possible D gene (5 bases). Germline lookup yields CDR1 KGHSH and CDR2 LQKENI. Deletions cut 6 bases from V and 2 bases from J, with 12 bases between. This CDR3 contains 14 residues.

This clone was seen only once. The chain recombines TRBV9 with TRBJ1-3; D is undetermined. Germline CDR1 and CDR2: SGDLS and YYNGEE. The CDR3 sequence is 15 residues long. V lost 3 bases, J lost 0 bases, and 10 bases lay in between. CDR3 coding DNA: TGTGCCAGCAGCGGTCCGGGCTACTCTGGAAACACCATATATTTT. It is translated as CASSGPGYSGNTIYF.

CDR3 region: CASSIRRDWRNQPQHF. The CDR3 nucleotides read TGTGCCAGTAGTATAAGGAGGGATTGGCGCAATCAGCCCCAGCATTTT. V is TRBV19 and J is TRBJ1-5; the D is unclear. From germline, CDR1 is LNHDA and CDR2 SQIVND (reference sequence). The germline V and J ends were trimmed by 2 bases and 2 bases, with 13 bases remaining between them. This CDR3 has 16 amino acids.

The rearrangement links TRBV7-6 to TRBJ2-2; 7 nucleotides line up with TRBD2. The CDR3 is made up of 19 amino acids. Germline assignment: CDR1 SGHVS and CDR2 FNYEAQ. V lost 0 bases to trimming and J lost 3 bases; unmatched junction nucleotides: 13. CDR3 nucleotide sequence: TGTGCCAGCAGCTTAGCAGAACGTCCGAGCGGGACGGACACCGGGGAGCTGTTTTTT. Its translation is CASSLAERPSGTDTGELFF. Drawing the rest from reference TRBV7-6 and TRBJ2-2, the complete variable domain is GAGVSQSPRYKVTKRGQDVALRCDPISGHVSLYWYRQALGQGPEFLTYFNYEAQQDKSGLPNDRFSAERPEGSISTLTIQRTEQRDSAMYRCASSLAERPSGTDTGELFFGEGSRLTVL.

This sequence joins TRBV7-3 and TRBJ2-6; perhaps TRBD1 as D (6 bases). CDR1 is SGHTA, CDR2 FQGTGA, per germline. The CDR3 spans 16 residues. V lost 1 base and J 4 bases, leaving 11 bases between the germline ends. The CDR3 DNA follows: TGTGCCAGCAGCTTAAAGGCAGGGGCCGGGGCCAACGTCCTGACTTTC. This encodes CASSLKAGAGANVLTF.

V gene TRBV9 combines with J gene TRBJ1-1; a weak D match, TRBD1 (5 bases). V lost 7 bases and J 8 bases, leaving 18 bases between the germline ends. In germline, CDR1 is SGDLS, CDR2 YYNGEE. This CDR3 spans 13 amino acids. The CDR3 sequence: CASSPDFDSEAFF. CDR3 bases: TGTGCCAGCTCCCCAGACTTCGACAGCGAAGCTTTCTTT. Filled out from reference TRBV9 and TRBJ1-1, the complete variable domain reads DSGVTQTPKHLITATGQRVTLRCSPRSGDLSVYWYQQSLDQGLQFLIQYYNGEERAKGNILERFSAQQFPDLHSELNLSSLELGDSALYFCASSPDFDSEAFFGQGTRLTVV.

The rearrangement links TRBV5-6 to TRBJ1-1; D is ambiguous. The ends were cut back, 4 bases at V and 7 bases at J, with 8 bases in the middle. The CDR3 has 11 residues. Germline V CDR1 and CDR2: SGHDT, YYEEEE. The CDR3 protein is CASSMGYEAFF. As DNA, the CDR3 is TGTGCCAGCAGCATGGGGTATGAAGCTTTCTTT.

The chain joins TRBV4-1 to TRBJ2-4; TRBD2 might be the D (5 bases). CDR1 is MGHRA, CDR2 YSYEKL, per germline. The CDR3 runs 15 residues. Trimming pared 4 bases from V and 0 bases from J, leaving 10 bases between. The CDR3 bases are TGCGCCAGCAGCCGGACTTCACTAGCCAAAAACATTCAGTACTTC. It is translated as CASSRTSLAKNIQYF.

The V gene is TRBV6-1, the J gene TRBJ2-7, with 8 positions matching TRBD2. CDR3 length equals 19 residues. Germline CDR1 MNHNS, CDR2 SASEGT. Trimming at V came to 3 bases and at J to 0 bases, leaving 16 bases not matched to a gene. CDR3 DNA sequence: TGTGCCAGCAGTGAGGGGACGGGCGCAAGCGGGAGAAGCTCCTACGAGCAGTACTTC. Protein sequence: CASSEGTGASGRSSYEQYF.

The CDR3 region is CACGPSGDGELFF. The CDR3 DNA is TGTGCCTGCGGTCCTAGCGGGGACGGGGAGCTGTTTTTT. V is TRBV10-3 and J is TRBJ2-2; 9 positions match TRBD2. This CDR3 is built from 13 residues. CDR1 is ENHRY and CDR2 is SYGVKD in the germline V gene. After removal of 11 bases from V and 7 bases from J, the junction contained 8 bases not matched to a gene.

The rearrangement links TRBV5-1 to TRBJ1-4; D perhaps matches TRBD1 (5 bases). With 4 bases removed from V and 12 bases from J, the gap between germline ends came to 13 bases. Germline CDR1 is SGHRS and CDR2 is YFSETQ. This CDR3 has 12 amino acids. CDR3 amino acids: CASSPQGVELFF. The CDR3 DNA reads TGCGCCAGCAGCCCGCAGGGAGTGGAACTGTTTTTT.

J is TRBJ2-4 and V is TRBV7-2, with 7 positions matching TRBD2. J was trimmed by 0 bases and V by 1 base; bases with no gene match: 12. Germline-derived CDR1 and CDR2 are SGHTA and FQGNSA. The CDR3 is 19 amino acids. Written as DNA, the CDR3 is TGTGCCAGCAGCTTAGAGCCCCCGGCTAGCGGTTTAGCCAAAAACATTCAGTACTTC. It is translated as CASSLEPPASGLAKNIQYF.

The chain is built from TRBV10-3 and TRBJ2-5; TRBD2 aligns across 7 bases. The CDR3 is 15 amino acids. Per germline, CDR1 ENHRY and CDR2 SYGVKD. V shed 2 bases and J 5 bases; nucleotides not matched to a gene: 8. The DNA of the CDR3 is TGTGCCATCAGTGAGGGGCGCGGGAGTTTGGAGACCCAGTACTTC. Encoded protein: CAISEGRGSLETQYF.

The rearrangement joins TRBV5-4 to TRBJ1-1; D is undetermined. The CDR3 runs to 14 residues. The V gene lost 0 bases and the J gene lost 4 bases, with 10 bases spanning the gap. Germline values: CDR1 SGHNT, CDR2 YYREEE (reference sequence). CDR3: CASSLGVWGTEAFF. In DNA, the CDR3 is TGTGCCAGCAGCTTGGGTGTTTGGGGCACTGAAGCTTTCTTT.

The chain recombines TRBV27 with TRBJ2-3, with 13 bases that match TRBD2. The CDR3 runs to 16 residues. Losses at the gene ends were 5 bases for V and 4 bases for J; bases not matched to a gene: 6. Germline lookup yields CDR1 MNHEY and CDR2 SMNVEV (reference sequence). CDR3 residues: CASSPTGLAGSDTQYF. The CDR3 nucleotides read TGTGCCAGCAGTCCGACGGGACTAGCGGGATCAGATACGCAGTATTTT.

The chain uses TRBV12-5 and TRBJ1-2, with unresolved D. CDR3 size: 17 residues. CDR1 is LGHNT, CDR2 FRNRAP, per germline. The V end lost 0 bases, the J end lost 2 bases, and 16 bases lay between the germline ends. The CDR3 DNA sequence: TGTGCTAGTGGTTTGGTACTACCTCACATACCGAACTATGGCTACACCTTC. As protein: CASGLVLPHIPNYGYTF.

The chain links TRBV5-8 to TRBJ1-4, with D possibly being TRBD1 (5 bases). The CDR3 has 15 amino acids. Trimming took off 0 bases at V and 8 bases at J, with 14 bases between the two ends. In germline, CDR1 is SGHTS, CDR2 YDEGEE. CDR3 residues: CASSLDRGAGEKLFF. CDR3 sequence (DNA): TGTGCCAGCAGCTTGGATAGGGGCGCAGGAGAAAAACTGTTTTTT.

This CDR3 is CASSQSRVLADTYEQYF. The CDR3 nucleotides are TGTGCCAGCAGCCAATCAAGAGTACTAGCGGATACCTACGAGCAGTACTTC. The chain is built from TRBV16 and TRBJ2-7; TRBD2 agrees at 8 bases. Germline V gene lookup returns CDR1 KGHSY and CDR2 FQNENV. The CDR3 runs to 17 residues. Unmatched junction bases numbered 9, after V lost 0 bases and J lost 2 bases.